Each of the 21 T cell receptor beta chains below was sequenced from the same sample in a study of blood T cells in healthy people across ages. Alongside a J-beta primer mix, a sample-barcoded 5' primer served in a second PCR lasting roughly 7 to 11 cycles. TCRdb passed the 5' RACE reads through MiXCR, listing each CDR3 protein once. The top ten hold roughly 23% of the sample, which has around 1,800,000 distinct CDR3 sequences, around 42% seen once. Sequencing was carried out using blood. The receptors here all came from a human donor in good health.

The V and J genes are TRBV9 and TRBJ1-1; 10 nucleotides align to TRBD1. Germline loops: CDR1 SGDLS, CDR2 YYNGEE. The CDR3 is 16 residues long. V lost 0 bases to trimming and J lost 8 bases; unmatched junction nucleotides: 10. The DNA for the CDR3 is TGTGCCAGCAGCGTAGTCCCACTGACAGGGGGCCGGGAAGCTTTCTTT. The encoded protein is CASSVVPLTGGREAFF.

This clonotype was seen more than once but under ten times. V and J are TRBV7-2 and TRBJ2-5, with D perhaps matching TRBD2 (5 bases). This CDR3 has 14 residues. Germline V CDR1 and CDR2: SGHTA, FQGNSA. The germline V and J ends were trimmed by 4 bases and 5 bases, with 14 bases remaining between them. CDR3 region: CASSSWRAGETQYF. CDR3 DNA sequence: TGTGCCAGCAGCTCCTGGCGGGCCGGGGAGACCCAGTACTTC.

This chain links TRBV12-3 or TRBV12-4 with TRBJ1-1; D uncertain. The CDR3 covers 14 residues. V gave up 5 bases and J gave up 4 bases, with 14 bases separating them. In DNA form, the CDR3 reads TGTGCCAGCAGTGTGGCAGTGACGGCCACTGAAGCTTTCTTT. It is translated as CASSVAVTATEAFF.

The V and J genes are TRBV6-5 and TRBJ2-3; 7 bases match TRBD1. J lost 6 bases, V lost 2 bases, and 5 bases had no gene match. CDR3 length equals 14 residues. Germline loops: CDR1 MNHEY, CDR2 SVGAGI. The CDR3 reads CASSYRGQGDTQYF. The DNA of the CDR3 is TGTGCCAGCAGTTACAGGGGGCAGGGTGATACGCAGTATTTT.

This chain joins TRBV9 and TRBJ1-1; 10 bases match TRBD1. CDR1 and CDR2 from the germline V gene are SGDLS and YYNGEE. The CDR3 covers 16 residues. V gave up 8 bases and J gave up 4 bases; unmatched junction bases: 14. The CDR3 here is CASSRDRGVGSTEAFF. The DNA of the CDR3 is TGTGCCAGTTCTAGGGACAGGGGAGTAGGGTCCACTGAAGCTTTCTTT.

A remark on this clonotype: The junction departs from the called germline gene at one end, perhaps through a read error. V and J are TRBV11-2 and TRBJ2-5; D not certain. This CDR3 is 11 amino acids long. The germline V gene encodes CDR1 SGHAT and CDR2 FQNNGV. The CDR3 sequence: CASSLPEIQYF. The CDR3 nucleotides are TGTGCCAGCAGCTTACCAGAGATCCAGTACTTC.

The chain recombines TRBV7-9 with TRBJ1-4; D is ambiguous. With 5 bases removed from V and 10 bases from J, the gap between germline ends came to 14 bases. The CDR3 runs 13 residues. CDR1 is SEHNR, CDR2 FQNEAQ, per germline (reference sequence). The CDR3 here is CASSPPSYGKLFF. Here the CDR3 DNA reads TGTGCCAGCAGCCCCCCGTCGTACGGAAAACTGTTTTTT.

This clonotype was observed a few times. The gene calls are TRBV6-5 and TRBJ2-7; the D gene is possibly TRBD1 (6 bases). Trimming stripped 5 bases from V and 3 bases from J, with 14 bases between. The CDR3 runs to 14 residues. Germline CDR1 reads MNHEY; CDR2 reads SVGAGI. Here the CDR3 reads CASSINRVGYEQYF. The CDR3, as DNA: TGTGCCAGCAGTATAAACAGGGTGGGCTACGAGCAGTACTTC.

The rearrangement links TRBV9 to TRBJ2-1; maybe TRBD2 (6 bases). Germline V gene lookup returns CDR1 SGDLS and CDR2 YYNGEE. This CDR3 is built from 15 residues. V was pared by 3 bases and J by 1 base, with 11 bases between. The CDR3 sequence is CASSGTEGSYNEQFF. CDR3 nucleotide sequence: TGTGCCAGCAGCGGAACGGAGGGATCCTACAATGAGCAGTTCTTC.

This chain uses TRBV4-1 with TRBJ1-3; 9 positions match TRBD1. This CDR3 is 15 amino acids long. V was pared by 2 bases and J by 4 bases, with 3 bases of the junction left unmatched. Per germline, CDR1 MGHRA and CDR2 YSYEKL. The CDR3 region is CASSQNRGPGNTIYF. The CDR3 DNA reads TGCGCCAGCAGCCAAAACAGGGGGCCGGGAAACACCATATATTTT.

The V and J genes are TRBV7-9 and TRBJ2-3; the match to TRBD1 covers 8 bases. The J segment lost 2 bases and the V segment lost 2 bases, leaving 15 bases of the junction unmatched. CDR3 size: 19 residues. Germline CDR1 and CDR2: SEHNR and FQNEAQ (reference sequence). The CDR3: CASSLQDRAFVLLTDTQYF. CDR3 nucleotides: TGTGCCAGCAGCTTACAGGACAGGGCGTTTGTTCTTCTCACAGATACGCAGTATTTT.

Only a few counts were recorded for this clonotype. The chain is built from TRBV4-1 and TRBJ1-2, with 7 bases aligning to TRBD1. Germline V CDR1 and CDR2: MGHRA, YSYEKL. The CDR3 is 16 amino acids. V shed 3 bases and J 5 bases; nucleotides not matched to a gene: 12. CDR3: CASSHPRQGGQYGYTF. In DNA, the CDR3 is TGCGCCAGCAGCCATCCCCGGCAGGGGGGTCAATATGGCTACACCTTC.

This clonotype was seen only a few times. CDR3 protein: CASSPSRHYGYTF. CDR3 sequence (DNA): TGTGCCAGCAGCCCATCTCGCCACTATGGCTACACCTTC. V and J are TRBV28 and TRBJ1-2, with D unclear. CDR1 is MDHEN and CDR2 is SYDVKM in the germline V gene. The V gene lost 6 bases and the J gene lost 3 bases, with 11 bases spanning the gap. The CDR3 contains 13 residues.

The rearrangement links TRBV5-1 to TRBJ2-1; no clear D. The germline CDR1 and CDR2 sequences are SGHRS and YFSETQ. V dropped 3 bases and J dropped 4 bases, with 11 bases sitting between them. The CDR3 totals 14 residues. The CDR3 reads CASSSVDGYNEQFF. Here the CDR3 DNA reads TGCGCCAGCAGCTCCGTCGACGGGTACAATGAGCAGTTCTTC.

J is TRBJ2-1 and V is TRBV7-2; 7 bases match TRBD1. The length of the CDR3 is 14 residues. Germline loops: CDR1 SGHTA, CDR2 FQGNSA. The V segment lost 5 bases and the J segment 8 bases; nucleotides outside the gene matches: 9. CDR3 DNA sequence: TGTGCCAGCAGCGATACCATCGACAGGGATGAGCAGTTCTTC. This translates into CASSDTIDRDEQFF. Based on the CDR3 plus reference TRBV7-2 and TRBJ2-1, the full variable domain is GAGVSQSPSNKVTEKGKDVELRCDPISGHTALYWYRQSLGQGLEFLIYFQGNSAPDKSGLPSDRFSAERTGGSVSTLTIQRTQQEDSAVYLCASSDTIDRDEQFFGPGTRLTVL.

The chain joins TRBV28 to TRBJ2-7, with no clear D. V gave up 7 bases and J gave up 0 bases, with 7 bases separating them. CDR1 is MDHEN and CDR2 is SYDVKM in the germline V gene. The CDR3 is 12 residues long. CDR3 sequence: CASMTISYEQYF. CDR3 DNA: TGTGCCAGCATGACCATCTCCTACGAGCAGTACTTC.

The chain joins TRBV5-6 to TRBJ2-1; 8 bases are a match to TRBD1. Germline trimming cut 2 bases from V and 10 bases from J; bases unmatched to any gene: 11. The CDR3 covers 15 residues. CDR1 and CDR2 (germline): SGHDT, YYEEEE. CDR3 amino acids: CASSFYRGLSQEQFF. CDR3 bases: TGTGCCAGCAGCTTCTACAGGGGGTTGTCCCAAGAGCAGTTCTTC.

J is TRBJ1-5 and V is TRBV5-1; 9 positions match TRBD1. V dropped 4 bases and J dropped 5; count of bases not matched to a gene: 13. Germline V lookup: CDR1 SGHRS, CDR2 YFSETQ. The CDR3 length is 17 residues. CDR3 loop: CASSLTPTGGKDQPQHF. In DNA, the CDR3 is TGCGCCAGCAGCCTCACCCCAACAGGGGGCAAGGATCAGCCCCAGCATTTT.

This clonotype was seen a handful of times. The chain employs TRBV12-3 or TRBV12-4 and TRBJ2-1; the match to TRBD2 covers 13 bases. The CDR3 is 16 amino acids. The J segment lost 9 bases and the V segment lost 4 bases, leaving 9 bases of the junction unmatched. CDR3 in DNA: TGTGCCAGCAGTTCTTGGACTAGCGGGGGTATGGGTGAGCAGTTCTTC. It codes for CASSSWTSGGMGEQFF.

This clonotype has just a few counts. The chain couples TRBV28 to TRBJ2-3; D is tentatively TRBD1 or TRBD2 (5 bases each). Germline loops: CDR1 MDHEN, CDR2 SYDVKM. The CDR3 loop spans 15 amino acids. Trimming shortened V by 6 bases and J by 3 bases, and 16 bases separated the two germline ends. CDR3 region: CASSTGTEGTDTQYF. The DNA of the CDR3 is TGTGCCAGCAGCACCGGGACGGAAGGAACAGATACGCAGTATTTT.

The chain joins TRBV11-2 to TRBJ2-5, with 8 positions matching TRBD2. This CDR3 has 14 residues. J was trimmed by 4 bases and V by 1 base; bases with no gene match: 2. Germline assignment: CDR1 SGHAT and CDR2 FQNNGV. CDR3 DNA sequence: TGTGCCAGCAGCTTAGGGACTAGCCCAGAGACCCAGTACTTC. Its protein product is CASSLGTSPETQYF.